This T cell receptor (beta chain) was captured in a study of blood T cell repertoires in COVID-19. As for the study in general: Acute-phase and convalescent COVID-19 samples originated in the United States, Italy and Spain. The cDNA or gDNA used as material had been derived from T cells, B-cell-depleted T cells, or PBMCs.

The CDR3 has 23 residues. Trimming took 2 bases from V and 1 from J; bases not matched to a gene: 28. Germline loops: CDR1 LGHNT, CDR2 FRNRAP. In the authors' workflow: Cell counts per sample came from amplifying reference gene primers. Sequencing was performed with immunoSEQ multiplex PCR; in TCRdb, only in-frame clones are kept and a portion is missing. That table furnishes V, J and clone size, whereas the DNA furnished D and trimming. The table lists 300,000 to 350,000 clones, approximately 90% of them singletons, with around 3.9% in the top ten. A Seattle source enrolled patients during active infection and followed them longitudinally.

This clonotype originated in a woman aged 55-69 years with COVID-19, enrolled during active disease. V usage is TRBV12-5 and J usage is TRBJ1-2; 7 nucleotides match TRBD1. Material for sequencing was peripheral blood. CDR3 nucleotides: TGTGCTAGTGGTTTGACATCCCCCCTGACAGGGCCCGACCACTTACCCAGTAACTATGGCTACACCTTC. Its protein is CASGLTSPLTGPDHLPSNYGYTF.